This T cell receptor beta chain was profiled in a study of blood T cells in healthy people across ages. Study-level findings and limits: A roughly linear age-dependent decrease characterized TCR beta diversity per million T cells.

In terms of origin and age, donors were healthy Caucasian individuals from Russia aged about 6 to 90. Every donor gave ten milliliters of peripheral blood. About this clonotype itself: What it recognizes is unknown.

CDR1 and CDR2 from the germline V gene are SNHLY and FYNNEI. The CDR3 is 12 residues long. The germline V and J ends were trimmed by 7 bases and 11 bases, with 15 bases remaining between them. The authors ran a second PCR of roughly 6 to 12 cycles using a sample-barcoded 5' primer and a J-beta primer mix. Each cDNA molecule was tagged by a template-switch adaptor that had 12 random nucleotides. TCRdb itself ran the 5' RACE reads through MiXCR, one entry per CDR3 protein. This table has some 900,000 distinct CDR3 sequences, more than 25% appearing once. The gene calls are TRBV2 and TRBJ2-1; D might be TRBD2 (5 bases). The source material was blood. This receptor was obtained from a woman aged 80 or over in good health. The CDR3 loop is CASTYRTGKQFF. The CDR3 bases are TGTGCCAGCACCTACAGAACGGGAAAGCAGTTCTTC.